One sample yielded the 11 T cell receptor beta chains listed below, sequenced in a study of blood T cell repertoires in COVID-19. Measured with immunoSEQ multiplex PCR; TCRdb has only the in-frame clones, and not every one. The table shows some 240,000 clones, with roughly four fifths occurring only once. Sequencing input: PBMCs or T cells enriched from blood (not recorded which). The receptor source for this set is a man aged 50-60 years who had recovered from COVID-19.

This clone showed up just once. The rearrangement joins TRBV11-3 to TRBJ2-3, with 8 nucleotides matching TRBD2. V was clipped by 3 bases and J by 2 bases; unmatched bases: 1. The length of the CDR3 is 14 residues. The germline V gene encodes CDR1 SGHNT and CDR2 YENEEA. In DNA form, the CDR3 reads TGTGCCAGCAGCTTGCGGGGGGTCACAGATACGCAGTATTTT. This sequence encodes CASSLRGVTDTQYF.

This chain uses TRBV5-6 with TRBJ2-6; TRBD1 agrees at 8 bases. Germline CDR1 reads SGHDT; CDR2 reads YYEEEE. V was pared by 0 bases and J by 4 bases, with 12 bases of the junction left unmatched. CDR3 length: 19 residues. The CDR3 is CASSLVRTGIRMGANVLTF. The CDR3 nucleotides are TGTGCCAGCAGCTTGGTGAGGACAGGGATCAGGATGGGGGCCAACGTCCTGACTTTC.

The chain's CDR3 is CASSELTSGRAEQFF. CDR3 sequence (DNA): TGTGCCAGCAGTGAGTTGACTAGCGGGAGGGCTGAACAGTTCTTC. The chain carries TRBV6-1 and TRBJ2-1; 14 bases map to TRBD2. Germline-derived CDR1 and CDR2 are MNHNS and SASEGT. Trimming removed 3 bases from V and 13 bases from J; junction bases left unmatched: 8. The CDR3 is made up of 15 amino acids.

This chain connects TRBV6-2 or TRBV6-3 to TRBJ2-4; D is perhaps TRBD1 (6 bases). The CDR3 runs to 15 residues. Per the germline V gene, CDR1 is MNHEY and CDR2 is SVGEGT. Deletions cut 2 bases from V and 7 bases from J, with 15 bases between. CDR3 amino acids: CASSYARQVVNIQYF. CDR3 in DNA: TGTGCCAGCAGTTACGCCAGACAGGTGGTGAACATTCAGTACTTC.

A word on this clone: This sample includes further DNA sequences coding for the same CDR3. The V call is TRBV2, the J call TRBJ1-2, with no clear D. V was clipped by 3 bases and J by 1 base, with 6 bases between them. The CDR3 has 13 residues. In germline, CDR1 is SNHLY, CDR2 FYNNEI. CDR3: CASSDAGNYGYTF. The CDR3 DNA reads as TGTGCCAGCAGTGATGCGGGTAACTATGGCTACACCTTC.

This rearrangement joins TRBV5-4 to TRBJ2-1, with 9 bases fitting TRBD2. The CDR3 spans 16 residues. Germline V CDR1 and CDR2: SGHNT, YYREEE (reference sequence). V dropped 2 bases and J dropped 0; count of bases not matched to a gene: 3. CDR3 DNA sequence: TGTGCCAGCAGCTTCGGTAGCGGGGGCTCCTACAATGAGCAGTTCTTC. It encodes CASSFGSGGSYNEQFF.

V gene TRBV2 combines with J gene TRBJ2-7; TRBD2 is a possible D gene (5 bases). V dropped 6 bases and J dropped 4 bases, with 7 bases sitting between them. CDR3 length: 11 residues. The germline V gene has CDR1 SNHLY and CDR2 FYNNEI. Here the CDR3 DNA reads TGTGCCAGCAGAGACTATTACGAGCAGTACTTC. It is translated as CASRDYYEQYF. Based on the CDR3 plus reference TRBV2 and TRBJ2-7, the full variable domain is EPEVTQTPSHQVTQMGQEVILRCVPISNHLYFYWYRQILGQKVEFLVSFYNNEISEKSEIFDDQFSVERPDGSNFTLKIRSTKLEDSAMYFCASRDYYEQYFGPGTRLTVT.

The J gene is TRBJ2-1, the V gene TRBV20-1; 10 positions match TRBD2. Germline-derived CDR1 and CDR2 are DFQATT and SNEGSKA (reference sequence). The CDR3 has 16 residues. Germline trimming cut 3 bases from V and 7 bases from J; bases unmatched to any gene: 12. In DNA form, the CDR3 reads TGCAGTGCTAGTAGGGGAGCAGCGGGAGGGCCGAATGAGCAGTTCTTC. As protein: CSASRGAAGGPNEQFF.

V usage is TRBV5-6 and J usage is TRBJ1-3; 8 bases agree with TRBD1. The junction had 6 bases not matched to a gene; V was cut back by 3 bases and J by 1 base. Germline V CDR1 and CDR2: SGHDT, YYEEEE. The CDR3 length is 16 residues. The CDR3 loop reads CASSSRTGHSGNTIYF. The CDR3 region has the DNA TGTGCCAGCAGCTCAAGGACAGGGCATTCTGGAAACACCATATATTTT.

This chain uses TRBV11-1 with TRBJ2-7, with TRBD1 matching over 11 bases. This CDR3 comprises 15 residues. Looked up from germline, CDR1 is SGHAT and CDR2 is FQDESV (reference sequence). J gave up 5 bases and V 1 base, and 4 bases lay outside the gene matches. This CDR3 reads CASSLGTGGVHEQYF. CDR3 bases: TGTGCCAGCAGCTTAGGGACAGGGGGCGTACACGAGCAGTACTTC.

This chain connects TRBV10-3 to TRBJ1-2, with a weak D call TRBD1 (5 bases). The V end was cut by 6 bases, the J end by 4 bases, with 15 bases between. The CDR3 is 14 amino acids. Germline V CDR1 and CDR2: ENHRY, SYGVKD. The CDR3 here is CAISGAGKGYGYTF. CDR3 DNA sequence: TGTGCCATCAGCGGAGCAGGGAAGGGCTATGGCTACACCTTC.